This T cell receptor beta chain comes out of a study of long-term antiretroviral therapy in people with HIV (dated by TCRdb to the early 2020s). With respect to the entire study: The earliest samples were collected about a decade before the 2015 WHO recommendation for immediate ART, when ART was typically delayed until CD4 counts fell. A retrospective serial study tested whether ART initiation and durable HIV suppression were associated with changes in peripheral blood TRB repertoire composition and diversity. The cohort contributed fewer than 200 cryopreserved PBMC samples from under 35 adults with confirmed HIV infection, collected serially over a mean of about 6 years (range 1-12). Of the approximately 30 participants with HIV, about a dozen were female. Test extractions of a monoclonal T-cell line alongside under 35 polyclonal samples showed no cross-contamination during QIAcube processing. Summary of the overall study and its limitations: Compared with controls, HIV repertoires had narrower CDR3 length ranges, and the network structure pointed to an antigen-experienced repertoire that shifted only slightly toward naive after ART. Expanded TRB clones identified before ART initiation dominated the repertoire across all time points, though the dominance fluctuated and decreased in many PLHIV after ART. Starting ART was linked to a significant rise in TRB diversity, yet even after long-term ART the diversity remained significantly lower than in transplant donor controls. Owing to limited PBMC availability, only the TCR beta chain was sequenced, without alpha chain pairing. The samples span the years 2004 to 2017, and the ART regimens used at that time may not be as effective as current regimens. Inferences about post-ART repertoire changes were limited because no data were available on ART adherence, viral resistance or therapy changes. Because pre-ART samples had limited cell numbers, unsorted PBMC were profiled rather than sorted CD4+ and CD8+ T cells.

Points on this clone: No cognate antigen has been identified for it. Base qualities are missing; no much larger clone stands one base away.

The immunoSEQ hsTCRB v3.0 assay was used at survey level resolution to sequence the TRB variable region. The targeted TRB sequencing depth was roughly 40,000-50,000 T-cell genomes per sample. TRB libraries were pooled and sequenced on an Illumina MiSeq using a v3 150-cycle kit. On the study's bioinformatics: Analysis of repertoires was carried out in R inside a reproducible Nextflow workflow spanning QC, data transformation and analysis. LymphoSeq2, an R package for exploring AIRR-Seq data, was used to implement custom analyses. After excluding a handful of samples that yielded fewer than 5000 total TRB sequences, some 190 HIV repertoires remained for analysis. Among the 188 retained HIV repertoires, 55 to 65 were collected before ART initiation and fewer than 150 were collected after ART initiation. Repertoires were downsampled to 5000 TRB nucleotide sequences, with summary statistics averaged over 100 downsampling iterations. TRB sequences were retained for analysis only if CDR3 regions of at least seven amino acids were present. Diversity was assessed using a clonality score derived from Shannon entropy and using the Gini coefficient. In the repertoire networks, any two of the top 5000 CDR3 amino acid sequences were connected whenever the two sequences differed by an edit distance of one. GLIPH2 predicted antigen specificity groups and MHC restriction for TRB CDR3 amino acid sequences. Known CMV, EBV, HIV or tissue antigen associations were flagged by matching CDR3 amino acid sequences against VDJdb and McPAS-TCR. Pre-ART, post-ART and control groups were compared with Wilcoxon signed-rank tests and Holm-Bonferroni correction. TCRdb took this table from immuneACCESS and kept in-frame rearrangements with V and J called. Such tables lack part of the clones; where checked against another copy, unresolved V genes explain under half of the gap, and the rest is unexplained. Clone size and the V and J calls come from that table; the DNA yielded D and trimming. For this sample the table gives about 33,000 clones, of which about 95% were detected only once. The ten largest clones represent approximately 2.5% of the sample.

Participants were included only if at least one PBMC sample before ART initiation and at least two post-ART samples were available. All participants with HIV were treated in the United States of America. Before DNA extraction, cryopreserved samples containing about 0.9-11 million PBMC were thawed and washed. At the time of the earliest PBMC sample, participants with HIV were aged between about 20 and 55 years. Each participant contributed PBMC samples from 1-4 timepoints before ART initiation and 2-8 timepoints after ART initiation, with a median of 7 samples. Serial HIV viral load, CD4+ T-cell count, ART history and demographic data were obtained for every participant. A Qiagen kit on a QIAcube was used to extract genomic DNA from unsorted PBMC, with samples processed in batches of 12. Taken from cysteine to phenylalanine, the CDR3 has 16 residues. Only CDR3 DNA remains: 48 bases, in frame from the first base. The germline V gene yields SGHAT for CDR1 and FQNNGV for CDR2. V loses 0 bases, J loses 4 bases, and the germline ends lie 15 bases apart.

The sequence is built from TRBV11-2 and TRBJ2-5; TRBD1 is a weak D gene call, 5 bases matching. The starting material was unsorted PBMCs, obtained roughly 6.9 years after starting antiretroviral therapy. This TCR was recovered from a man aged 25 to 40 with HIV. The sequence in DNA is TGTGCCAGCAGCTTAGATCACCCAGGGTGGGGAGAGACCCAGTACTTC. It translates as CASSLDHPGWGETQYF.